Given below is one TCR beta chain in context. The CDR3 goes on 3 residues after the read ends, and that part is filled in from the germline J gene. Germline V gives CDR1 SGHRS, CDR2 YFSETQ. V shed 0 bases and J 5 bases; nucleotides not matched to a gene: 8. This CDR3 region has 15 residues. These data belong to a study of T cells in women clearing cervical HPV infection. Measured with immunoSEQ multiplex PCR; TCRdb has only the in-frame clones, and not every one. In all, the sample yields 36,000 or so clones. The rearrangement links TRBV5-1 to TRBJ2-7; 7 bases agree with TRBD2. The specimen sequenced was blood buffy coat. The TCR comes from a woman aged 18-70 years with a cervical HPV16 infection that either progressed to CIN3+ or cleared (not recorded which). The CDR3 spells CASSLAQGGLDEQYF. The CDR3 bases that were read are TGCGCCAGCAGCTTGGCTCAGGGAGGGCTCGACGAG.